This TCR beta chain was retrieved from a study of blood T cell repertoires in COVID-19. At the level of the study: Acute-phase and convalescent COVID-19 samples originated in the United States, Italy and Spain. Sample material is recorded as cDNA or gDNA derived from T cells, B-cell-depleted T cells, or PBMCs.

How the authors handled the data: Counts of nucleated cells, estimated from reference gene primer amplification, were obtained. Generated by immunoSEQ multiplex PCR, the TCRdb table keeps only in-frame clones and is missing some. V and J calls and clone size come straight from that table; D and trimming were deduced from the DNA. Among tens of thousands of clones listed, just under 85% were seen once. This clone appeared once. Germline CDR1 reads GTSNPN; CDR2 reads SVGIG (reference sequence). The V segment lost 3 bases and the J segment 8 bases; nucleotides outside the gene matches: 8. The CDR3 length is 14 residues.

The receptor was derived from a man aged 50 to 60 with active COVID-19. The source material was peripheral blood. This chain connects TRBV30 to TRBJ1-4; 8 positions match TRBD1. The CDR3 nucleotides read TGTGCCTGGAGCGGAGACAGGGGCGAGGAAAAACTGTTTTTT. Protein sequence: CAWSGDRGEEKLFF.